This passage covers 9 T cell receptor beta chains from one sample sequenced in a study of OX40 agonist ivuxolimab in advanced cancers. TCRdb keeps only in-frame clones here, not all; method: immunoSEQ multiplex PCR. Among 35,000 to 45,000 clones listed, under 90% were seen once. This sample comprised CD4+ or CD8+ T cells sorted from blood, obtained in a trial of the OX40 agonist ivuxolimab. These receptors all come from an adult with an advanced solid tumor such as melanoma, head and neck, liver or kidney cancer.

The chain is built from TRBV11-1 and TRBJ2-7; D uncertain. This CDR3 contains 14 residues. Germline-derived CDR1 and CDR2 are SGHAT and FQDESV (reference sequence). The V end lost 1 base, the J end lost 1 base, and 8 bases lay between the germline ends. DNA for the CDR3: TGTGCCAGCAGCTTAGAGGGATTATCCTACGAGCAGTACTTC. Its translation: CASSLEGLSYEQYF.

In its sample, this clone was seen a few times. The chain employs TRBV27 and TRBJ1-2, with 12 bases fitting TRBD1. Germline V gene sequence: CDR1 MNHEY, CDR2 SMNVEV (reference sequence). This CDR3 comprises 16 residues. V dropped 5 bases and J dropped 8; count of bases not matched to a gene: 12. This CDR3 is CASSPGTGGAWLGYTF. The CDR3, as DNA: TGTGCCAGCAGTCCTGGGACAGGGGGCGCTTGGTTAGGCTACACCTTC.

This chain uses TRBV19 with TRBJ1-5; weak D call: TRBD1 (5 bases). V lost 3 bases to trimming and J lost 2 bases, with 8 bases between them. In germline, CDR1 is LNHDA, CDR2 SQIVND (reference sequence). This CDR3 contains 14 residues. CDR3 sequence: CASSMTGGNQPQHF. CDR3 bases: TGTGCCAGTAGTATGACGGGGGGCAATCAGCCCCAGCATTTT.

J is TRBJ2-7 and V is TRBV5-5; D possibly corresponds to TRBD2 (6 bases). The CDR3 totals 15 residues. CDR1 and CDR2 (germline): SGHKS, YYEKEE (reference sequence). Between the trimmed V and J ends, which lost 0 bases and 3 bases, there was a span of 13 bases. CDR3 amino acids: CASSLGPGASYEQYF. DNA for the CDR3: TGTGCCAGCAGCTTGGGTCCGGGAGCGAGCTACGAGCAGTACTTC.

The count of this clone is one. The CDR3 loop reads CASSLYRTGRISGANVLTF. The DNA for the CDR3 is TGTGCCAGCAGTCTTTACCGGACAGGGAGGATCTCTGGGGCCAACGTCCTGACTTTC. The rearrangement links TRBV28 to TRBJ2-6, with 8 nucleotides matching TRBD1. Germline loops: CDR1 MDHEN, CDR2 SYDVKM. Losses at the gene ends were 5 bases for V and 0 bases for J; bases not matched to a gene: 12. The CDR3 covers 19 residues.

The chain links TRBV6-1 to TRBJ2-7; no clear D gene. There are 10 residues in the CDR3. From germline, CDR1 is MNHNS and CDR2 SASEGT. V gave up 7 bases and J gave up 7 bases, with 8 bases separating them. The CDR3 sequence: CASTGGEQYF. CDR3 nucleotides: TGTGCCAGCACAGGTGGAGAGCAGTACTTC.

The J gene is TRBJ1-1, the V gene TRBV6-5, with D unresolved. This CDR3 has 13 residues. CDR1 MNHEY and CDR2 SVGAGI come from the germline V gene. V lost 2 bases and J lost 1, with 5 bases in between. Here the CDR3 reads CASSYNENTEAFF. The CDR3 DNA is TGTGCCAGCAGTTACAATGAGAACACTGAAGCTTTCTTT.

The chain joins TRBV4-1 to TRBJ2-7, with no clear D. Germline CDR1 is MGHRA and CDR2 is YSYEKL. The CDR3 has 13 residues. V was cut by 1 base and J by 6 bases, with 10 bases left in between. The CDR3 reads CASSQADGLEQYF. DNA for the CDR3: TGCGCCAGCAGCCAAGCCGACGGCCTCGAGCAGTACTTC.

This chain links TRBV9 with TRBJ2-3, with a weak D call TRBD2 (5 bases). Germline V CDR1 and CDR2: SGDLS, YYNGEE. The V and J ends lost 0 bases and 4 bases respectively, with 12 bases between them. The length of the CDR3 is 15 residues. As DNA, the CDR3 is TGTGCCAGCAGCGTAGCCGGGGTATGGGCAGATACGCAGTATTTT. Protein sequence: CASSVAGVWADTQYF.